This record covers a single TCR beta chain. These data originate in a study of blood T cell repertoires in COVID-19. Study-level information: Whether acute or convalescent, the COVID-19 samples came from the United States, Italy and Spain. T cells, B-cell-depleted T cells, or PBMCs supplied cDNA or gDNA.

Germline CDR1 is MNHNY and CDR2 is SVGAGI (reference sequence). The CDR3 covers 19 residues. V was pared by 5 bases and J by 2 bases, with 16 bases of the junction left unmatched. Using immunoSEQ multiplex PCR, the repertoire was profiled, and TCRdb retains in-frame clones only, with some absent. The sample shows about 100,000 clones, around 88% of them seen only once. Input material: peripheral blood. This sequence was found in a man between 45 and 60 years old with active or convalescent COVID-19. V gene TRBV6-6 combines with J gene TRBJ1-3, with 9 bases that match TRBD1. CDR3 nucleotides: TGTGCCAGCAGTCGCGCCGGGACAGGGTTAGGTTTACCTGGAAACACCATATATTTT. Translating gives CASSRAGTGLGLPGNTIYF.